Listed below are T cell receptor beta chains from one sample, sequenced in a study of T cells in Graves' hyperthyroidism and ophthalmopathy. TCRdb reanalysed the multiplex PCR reads using MiXCR and keeps one entry per CDR3 protein. Of 490,000 or so distinct CDR3 sequences listed, about 45% were seen once; the top ten hold about 43%. Sequencing was carried out using peripheral blood or thyroid tissue (not recorded which). Every receptor here comes from an adult woman with Graves' disease, either hyperthyroidism or ophthalmopathy (not recorded which). The CDR3 runs from the conserved cysteine through the conserved F or W. D genes are given only for firm matches. A clone size is listed for some rows: how often the clone was seen (once, few, many), or a class if it is expanded.

V	J	size	D	DNA	CDR3
TRBV10-2	TRBJ1-4	NA	NA	TGCGCCAGCAGTGACTCGGGGTTTACAACTAATGAAAAACTGTTTTTT	CASSDSGFTTNEKLFF
TRBV7-9	TRBJ2-7	few	NA	TGTGCCAGCAGCCCCAACAGGGTCTACGAGCAGTACTTC	CASSPNRVYEQYF
TRBV15	TRBJ2-5	few	NA	TGTGCCACCAGCAGAGATAACAGTGGAGAGACCCAGTACTTC	CATSRDNSGETQYF
TRBV20-1	TRBJ2-7	NA	TRBD2	TGCAGCGCTAGAGATGGGGGGGGTTCCTACGAGCAGTACTTC	CSARDGGGSYEQYF
TRBV7-9	TRBJ1-6	many	NA	TGTGCCAGCAGCTTGGTCAATTCACCCCTCCACTTT	CASSLVNSPLHF
TRBV2	TRBJ1-1	NA	NA	TGTGCCAGCAGTGATAACAGGGATCAGACTGAAGCTTTCTTT	CASSDNRDQTEAFF
TRBV6-1	TRBJ2-2	few	NA	TGTGCCAGCAAAACTACCGGGGAGCTGTTTTTT	CASKTTGELFF
TRBV10-2	TRBJ2-7	NA	NA	TGTGCCAGCAGTTATCAGCAGGGGGACTACGCCAACTACGAGCAGTACTTC	CASSYQQGDYANYEQYF
TRBV6-1	TRBJ2-5	NA	NA	TGTGCCAGCAGACTCCGGGGGTTCCACCAAGAGACCCAGTACTTC	CASRLRGFHQETQYF
TRBV24-1	TRBJ1-1	NA	NA	TGTGCCACCAGCGTAGGCCCTAACACTGAAGCTTTCTTT	CATSVGPNTEAFF
TRBV29-1	TRBJ2-7	NA	NA	TGCAGCGCCGCGCAGGGGATCGCCTACGAGCAGTACTTC	CSAAQGIAYEQYF
TRBV10-3	TRBJ1-1	NA	NA	TGTGCCATCAGTGACAGCTCCTTGGGCACTGAAGCTTTCTTT	CAISDSSLGTEAFF
TRBV2	TRBJ1-2	NA	NA	TGTGCCAGCAGTCTAGCCCAATTGGGGGTTGGTGGCTACACCTTC	CASSLAQLGVGGYTF
TRBV20-1	TRBJ1-6	many	NA	TGCAGTGCTAGAGTGCGGGTACTCAATTCACCCCTCCACTTT	CSARVRVLNSPLHF